This T cell receptor beta chain comes out of a study of T cells in Graves' hyperthyroidism and ophthalmopathy. This clonotype has at least ten counts. Amplified TCR beta CDR3 regions derived from RNA transcripts. During a first-round RT-PCR of the TCR CDR3, the HTBI primer set was used. TCRdb passed the multiplex PCR reads through MiXCR, listing each CDR3 protein once. The table records under 200,000 distinct CDR3 sequences, 9.4% of them present only once. The CDR3 has 13 residues. Germline V lookup: CDR1 GTSNPN, CDR2 SVGIG (reference sequence). Trimming took 2 bases from V and 6 from J; bases not matched to a gene: 6.

The chain carries TRBV30 and TRBJ1-2; 7 bases line up with TRBD1. The specimen sequenced was blood. The TCR originated in a woman between 18 and 29 years old with Graves' hyperthyroidism that later progressed to Graves' ophthalmopathy. CDR3 in amino acids: CAWSLTGTDGYTF. CDR3 DNA: TGTGCCTGGAGTTTAACCGGGACAGATGGCTACACCTTC.